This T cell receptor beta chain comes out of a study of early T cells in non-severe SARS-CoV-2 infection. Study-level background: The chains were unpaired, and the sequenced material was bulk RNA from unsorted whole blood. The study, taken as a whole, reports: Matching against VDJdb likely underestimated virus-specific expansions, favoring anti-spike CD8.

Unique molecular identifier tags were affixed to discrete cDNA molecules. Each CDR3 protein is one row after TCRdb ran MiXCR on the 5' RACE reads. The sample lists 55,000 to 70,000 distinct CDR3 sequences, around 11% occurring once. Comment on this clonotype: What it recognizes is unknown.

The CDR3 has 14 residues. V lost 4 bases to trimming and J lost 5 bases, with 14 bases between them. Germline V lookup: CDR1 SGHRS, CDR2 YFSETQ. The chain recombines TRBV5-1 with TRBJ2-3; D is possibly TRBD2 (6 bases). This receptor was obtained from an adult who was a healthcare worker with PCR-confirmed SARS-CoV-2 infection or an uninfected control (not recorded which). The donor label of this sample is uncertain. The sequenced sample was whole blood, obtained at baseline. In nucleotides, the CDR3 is TGCGCCAGCAGCCCCGGGACCGGGGGAGATACGCAGTATTTT. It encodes CASSPGTGGDTQYF.